Presented here are 2 T cell receptor beta chains from one specimen sequenced in a study of blood T cell repertoires in COVID-19. TCRdb keeps only in-frame clones here, not all; method: immunoSEQ multiplex PCR. The table records some 250,000 clones, 70% to 80% of them present only once. Sequences were obtained from peripheral blood. These receptor sequences come from a woman older than 75 with acute or convalescent COVID-19.

The CDR3 spells CSVDTAGGTDTQYF. In DNA, the CDR3 is TGCAGCGTTGACACAGCGGGAGGAACAGATACGCAGTATTTT. J is TRBJ2-3 and V is TRBV29-1; 9 bases align to TRBD2. CDR3 length: 14 residues. V shed 3 bases, J shed 3 bases, and the junction held 4 bases outside the gene matches. Germline V gives CDR1 SQVTM, CDR2 ANQGSEA.

This rearrangement joins TRBV7-2 to TRBJ2-7; TRBD1 matches 8 bases. V trimming: 4 bases; J trimming: 1 base; junction bases outside the gene matches: 3. The CDR3 totals 14 residues. Germline V gene lookup returns CDR1 SGHTA and CDR2 FQGNSA. The chain's CDR3 is CASSSRDRSYEQYF. For the CDR3, the DNA is TGTGCCAGCAGCTCCCGGGACAGGTCCTACGAGCAGTACTTC.